The rows below give T cell receptor beta chains drawn from one sample of a study of blood T cell repertoires in COVID-19. Produced via immunoSEQ multiplex PCR; TCRdb's table is partial and in-frame only. Of fewer than 400,000 clones listed, roughly 90% are singletons. Sequenced: PBMCs or T cells enriched from blood (not recorded which). These receptors all come from a woman aged 30 to 39 who had recovered from COVID-19. The CDR3 runs from the conserved cysteine through the conserved F or W. D genes are given only for firm matches. Clone size is shown for a subset of rows, as once, few, many or a class of expanded clone.

CDR3	DNA	size	V	J	D
CASSLRQGGGASEKLFF	TGTGCCAGCAGTTTGAGACAGGGAGGAGGAGCGAGTGAAAAACTGTTTTTT	-	TRBV28	TRBJ1-4	TRBD1
CASSLGLPRGGARDEQFF	TGTGCCAGCAGCTTAGGCCTTCCGCGCGGGGGGGCAAGGGATGAGCAGTTCTTC	-	TRBV11-3	TRBJ2-1	TRBD2
CASSQGDQPQHF	TGTGCCAGCAGCCAAGGCGATCAGCCCCAGCATTTT	-	TRBV3-1/TRBV3-2	TRBJ1-5	-
CASSLGLAGFSTDTQYF	TGCGCCAGCAGCTTGGGCCTAGCGGGGTTTAGCACAGATACGCAGTATTTT	-	TRBV5-1	TRBJ2-3	TRBD2
CASSRSSGNTGELFF	TGTGCCAGCAGTCGTAGTTCAGGGAACACCGGGGAGCTGTTTTTT	few	TRBV6-5	TRBJ2-2	-
CASSLEAGMNTEAFF	TGTGCCAGCAGCTTAGAGGCAGGGATGAACACTGAAGCTTTCTTT	-	TRBV7-2	TRBJ1-1	-
CASRRMGGYGYTF	TGTGCCAGCAGGAGGATGGGGGGCTATGGCTACACCTTC	-	TRBV6-5	TRBJ1-2	-
CASKPRQGGEKLFF	TGTGCCAGTAAGCCGAGACAGGGGGGCGAAAAACTGTTTTTT	once	TRBV19	TRBJ1-4	TRBD1
CASSYSSGGLSYEQYF	TGTGCCAGCAGTTACTCTAGCGGGGGCCTATCCTACGAGCAGTACTTC	-	TRBV6-2/TRBV6-3	TRBJ2-7	TRBD2
CASSTGGGTGRHEQYF	TGTGCCAGCAGCACAGGTGGGGGGACAGGGCGGCACGAGCAGTACTTC	-	TRBV9	TRBJ2-7	TRBD1
CATAEISRSQPQHF	TGTGCCACCGCAGAAATTAGTCGGAGTCAGCCCCAGCATTTT	once	TRBV28	TRBJ1-5	-
CASSSGQGETQYF	TGTGCCAGCAGCTCGGGACAGGGAGAGACCCAGTACTTC	-	TRBV7-2	TRBJ2-5	TRBD1
CASSQEVNGGSLYEQYF	TGTGCCAGCAGCCAAGAAGTTAATGGCGGGAGTTTGTACGAGCAGTACTTC	-	TRBV4-2	TRBJ2-7	TRBD2
CASSVASQVRAYNEQFF	TGTGCCAGCAGCGTAGCTTCCCAAGTGCGTGCCTACAATGAGCAGTTCTTC	-	TRBV9	TRBJ2-1	-
CASSAGDRVNEQYF	TGTGCCAGCTCTGCCGGGGACAGGGTGAACGAGCAGTACTTC	few	TRBV28	TRBJ2-7	TRBD1
CASSLGGTDNSYEQYF	TGTGCCAGCAGCTTGGGCGGGACAGATAACTCCTACGAGCAGTACTTC	-	TRBV5-4	TRBJ2-7	-
CASRGQGPDEKLFF	TGTGCCAGCAGGGGACAGGGGCCGGATGAAAAACTGTTTTTT	-	TRBV6-5	TRBJ1-4	TRBD1
CASSLLLGGSTEAFF	TGTGCCAGCAGCTTATTGTTAGGGGGCAGCACTGAAGCTTTCTTT	once	TRBV7-6	TRBJ1-1	TRBD1
CASSEKKHNKYEQYF	TGTGCCAGCAGCGAAAAGAAACATAATAAGTACGAGCAGTACTTC	-	TRBV5-4	TRBJ2-7	-
CASVALPYEQYF	TGTGCCAGCGTAGCACTCCCCTACGAGCAGTACTTC	-	TRBV9	TRBJ2-7	-
CASSIGPDGGNQPQHF	TGTGCCAGTAGTATAGGTCCCGACGGCGGGAATCAGCCCCAGCATTTT	few	TRBV19	TRBJ1-5	-
CASSVDPGGDSPLHF	TGTGCCAGCAGCGTAGATCCAGGGGGTGATTCACCCCTCCACTTT	-	TRBV9	TRBJ1-6	TRBD1
CASSPWTGGGEKLFF	TGTGCCAGCAGTCCATGGACAGGGGGGGGTGAAAAACTGTTTTTT	-	TRBV28	TRBJ1-4	TRBD1
CAWVALAGNEQYF	TGTGCCTGGGTCGCGTTAGCGGGAAACGAGCAGTACTTC	-	TRBV30	TRBJ2-7	TRBD2
CSASKGGGQLQHF	TGCAGTGCTAGTAAAGGGGGGGGTCAGCTCCAGCATTTT	-	TRBV20-1	TRBJ1-5	-
CASSHRQENVFGNEKLFF	TGTGCCAGCAGCCACAGACAGGAGAATGTCTTCGGGAATGAAAAACTGTTTTTT	-	TRBV25-1	TRBJ1-4	-
CASSLGLAKNYEQYF	TGTGCCAGCAGCTTAGGGCTAGCAAAGAACTACGAGCAGTACTTC	-	TRBV7-8	TRBJ2-7	-
CASSNPIQETQYF	TGTGCCAGCTCAAACCCTATTCAAGAGACCCAGTACTTC	-	TRBV18	TRBJ2-5	-
CASSLQAGPRKEQFF	TGTGCCAGCAGTCTCCAGGCGGGACCTCGAAAGGAGCAGTTCTTC	-	TRBV27	TRBJ2-1	-